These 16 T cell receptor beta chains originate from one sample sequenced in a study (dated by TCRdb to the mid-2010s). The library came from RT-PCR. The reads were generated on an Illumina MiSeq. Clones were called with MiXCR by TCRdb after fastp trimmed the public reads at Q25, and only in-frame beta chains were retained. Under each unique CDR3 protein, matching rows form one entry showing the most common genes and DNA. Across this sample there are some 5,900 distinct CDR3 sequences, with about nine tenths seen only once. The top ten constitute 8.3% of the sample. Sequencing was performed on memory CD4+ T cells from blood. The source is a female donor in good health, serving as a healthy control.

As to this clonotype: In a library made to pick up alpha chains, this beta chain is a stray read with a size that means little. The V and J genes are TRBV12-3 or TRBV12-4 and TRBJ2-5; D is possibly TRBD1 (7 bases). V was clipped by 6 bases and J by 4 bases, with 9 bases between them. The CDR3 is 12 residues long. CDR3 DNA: TGTGCCAGCAGCCAGGGGGGAGAGACCCAGTACTTC. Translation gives CASSQGGETQYF.

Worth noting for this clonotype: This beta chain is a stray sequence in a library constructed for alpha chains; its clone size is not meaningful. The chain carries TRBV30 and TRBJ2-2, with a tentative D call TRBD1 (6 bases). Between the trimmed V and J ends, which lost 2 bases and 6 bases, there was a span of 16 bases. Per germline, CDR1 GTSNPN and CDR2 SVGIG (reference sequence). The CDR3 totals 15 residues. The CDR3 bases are TGTGCCTGGAGTCGAAAGGACAGAACGGCCGGGGAGCTGTTTTTT. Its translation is CAWSRKDRTAGELFF.

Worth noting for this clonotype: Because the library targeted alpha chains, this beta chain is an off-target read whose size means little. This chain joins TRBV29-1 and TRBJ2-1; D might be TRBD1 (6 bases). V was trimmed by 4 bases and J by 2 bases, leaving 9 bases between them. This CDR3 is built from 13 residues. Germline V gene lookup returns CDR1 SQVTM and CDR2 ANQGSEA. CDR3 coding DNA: TGCAGCGTTGGAGGACAGACCTACAATGAGCAGTTCTTC. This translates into CSVGGQTYNEQFF.

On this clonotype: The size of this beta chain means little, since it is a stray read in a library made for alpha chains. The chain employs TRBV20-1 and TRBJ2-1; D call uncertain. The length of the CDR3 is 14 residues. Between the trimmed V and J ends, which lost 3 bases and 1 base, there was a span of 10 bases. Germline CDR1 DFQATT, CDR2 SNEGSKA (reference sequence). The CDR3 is CSAREPMSYNEQFF. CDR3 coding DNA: TGCAGTGCTAGGGAGCCTATGTCCTACAATGAGCAGTTCTTC.

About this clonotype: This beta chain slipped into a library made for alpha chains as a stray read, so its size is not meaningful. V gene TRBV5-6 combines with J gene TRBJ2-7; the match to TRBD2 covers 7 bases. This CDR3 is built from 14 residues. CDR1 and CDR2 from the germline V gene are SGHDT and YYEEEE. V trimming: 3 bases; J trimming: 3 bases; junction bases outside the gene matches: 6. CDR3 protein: CASSSGTTLYEQYF. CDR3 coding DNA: TGTGCCAGCAGCTCCGGGACTACCCTCTACGAGCAGTACTTC. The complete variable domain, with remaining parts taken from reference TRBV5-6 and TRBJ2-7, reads DAGVTQSPTHLIKTRGQQVTLRCSPKSGHDTVSWYQQALGQGPQFIFQYYEEEERQRGNFPDRFSGHQFPNYSSELNVNALLLGDSALYLCASSSGTTLYEQYFGPGTRLTVT.

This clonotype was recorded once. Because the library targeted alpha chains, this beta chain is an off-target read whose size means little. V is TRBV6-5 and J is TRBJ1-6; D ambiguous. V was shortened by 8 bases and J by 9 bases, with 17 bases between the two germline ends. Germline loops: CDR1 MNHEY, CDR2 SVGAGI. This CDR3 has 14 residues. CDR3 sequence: CASGPLSAASPLHF. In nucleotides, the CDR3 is TGTGCCAGCGGCCCGTTGTCGGCGGCTTCACCCCTCCACTTT.

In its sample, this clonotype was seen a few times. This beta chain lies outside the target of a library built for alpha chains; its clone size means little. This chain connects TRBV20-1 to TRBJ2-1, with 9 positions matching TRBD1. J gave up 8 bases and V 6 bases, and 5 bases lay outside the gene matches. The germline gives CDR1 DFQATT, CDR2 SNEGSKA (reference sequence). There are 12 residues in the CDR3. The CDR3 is CSAEQGADEQFF. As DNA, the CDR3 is TGCAGTGCCGAACAGGGGGCCGATGAGCAGTTCTTC.

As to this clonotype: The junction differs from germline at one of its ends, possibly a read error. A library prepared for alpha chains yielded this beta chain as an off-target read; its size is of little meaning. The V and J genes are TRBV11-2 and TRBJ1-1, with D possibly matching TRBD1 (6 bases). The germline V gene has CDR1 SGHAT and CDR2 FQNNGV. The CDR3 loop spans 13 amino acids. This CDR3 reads CASSFGQNAEAFF. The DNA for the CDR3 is TGTGCCAGCAGCTTTGGACAGAACGCTGAAGCTTTCTTT.

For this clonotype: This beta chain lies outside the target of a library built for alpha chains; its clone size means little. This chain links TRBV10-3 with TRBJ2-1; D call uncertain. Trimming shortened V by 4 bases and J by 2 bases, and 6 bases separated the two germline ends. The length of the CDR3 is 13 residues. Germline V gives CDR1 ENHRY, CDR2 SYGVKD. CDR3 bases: TGTGCCATCAGTGTCGACACCTACAATGAGCAGTTCTTC. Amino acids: CAISVDTYNEQFF.

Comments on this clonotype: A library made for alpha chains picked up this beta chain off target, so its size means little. The CDR3 nucleotides read TGCGCCAGCAGCTTGGACCAATTCGACACCGGGGAGCTGTTTTTT. Amino acid sequence: CASSLDQFDTGELFF. The genes are TRBV5-1 and TRBJ2-2; no clear D. This CDR3 has 15 residues. Germline V gene sequence: CDR1 SGHRS, CDR2 YFSETQ. Trimming left V 0 bases short and J 3 bases short, with 9 bases between.

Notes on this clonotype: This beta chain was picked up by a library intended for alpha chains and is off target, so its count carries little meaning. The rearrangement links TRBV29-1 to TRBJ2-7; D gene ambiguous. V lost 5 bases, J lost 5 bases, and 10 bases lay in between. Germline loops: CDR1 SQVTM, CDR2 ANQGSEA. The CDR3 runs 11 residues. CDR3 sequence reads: CSVSYNDEQYF. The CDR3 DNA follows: TGCAGCGTTAGCTACAACGACGAGCAGTACTTC.

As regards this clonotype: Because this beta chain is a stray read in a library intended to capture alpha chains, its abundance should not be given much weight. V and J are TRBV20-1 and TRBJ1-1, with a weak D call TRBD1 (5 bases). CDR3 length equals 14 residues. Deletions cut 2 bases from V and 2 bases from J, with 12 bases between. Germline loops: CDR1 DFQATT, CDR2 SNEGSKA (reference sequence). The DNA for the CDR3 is TGCAGTGCTAGACGAGGGACCTCTAACACTGAAGCTTTCTTT. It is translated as CSARRGTSNTEAFF.

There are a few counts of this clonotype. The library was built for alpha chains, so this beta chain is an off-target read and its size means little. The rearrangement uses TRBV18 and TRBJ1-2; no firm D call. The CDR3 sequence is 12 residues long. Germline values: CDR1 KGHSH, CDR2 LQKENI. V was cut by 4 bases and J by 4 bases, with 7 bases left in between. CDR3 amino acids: CASSQGLYGYTF. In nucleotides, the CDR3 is TGTGCCAGCTCACAAGGGCTCTATGGCTACACCTTC.

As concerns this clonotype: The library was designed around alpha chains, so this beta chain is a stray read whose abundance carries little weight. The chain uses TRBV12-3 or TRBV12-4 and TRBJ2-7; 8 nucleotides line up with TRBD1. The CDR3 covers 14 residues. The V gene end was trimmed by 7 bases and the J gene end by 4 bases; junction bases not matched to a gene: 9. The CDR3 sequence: CASMAGGGLYEQYF. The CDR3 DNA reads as TGTGCCAGCATGGCAGGGGGCGGTTTGTACGAGCAGTACTTC.

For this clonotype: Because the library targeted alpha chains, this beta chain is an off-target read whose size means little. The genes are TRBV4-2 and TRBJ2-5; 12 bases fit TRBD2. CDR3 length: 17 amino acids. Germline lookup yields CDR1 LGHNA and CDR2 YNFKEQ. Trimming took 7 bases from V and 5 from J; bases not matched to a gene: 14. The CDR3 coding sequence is TGTGCCAGCAAGTCCATGACTAGCGGGAGAGAGCTGGAGACCCAGTACTTC. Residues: CASKSMTSGRELETQYF.

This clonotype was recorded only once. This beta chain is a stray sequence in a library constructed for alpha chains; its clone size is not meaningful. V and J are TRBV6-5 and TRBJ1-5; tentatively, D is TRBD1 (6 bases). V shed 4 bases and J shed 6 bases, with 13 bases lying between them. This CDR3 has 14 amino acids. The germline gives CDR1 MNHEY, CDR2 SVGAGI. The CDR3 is CASSSQGYGQPQHF. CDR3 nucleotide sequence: TGTGCCAGCAGTTCACAGGGTTATGGTCAGCCCCAGCATTTT.